Shown below are 9 T cell receptor beta chains from a single sample sequenced in a study of OX40 agonist ivuxolimab in advanced cancers. Some clones are missing from TCRdb's copy, which holds only in-frame ones; the method was immunoSEQ multiplex PCR. The sample includes under 95,000 clones, more than 85% of them seen just once. The material sequenced was CD4+ or CD8+ T cells sorted from blood, taken in a trial of the OX40 agonist ivuxolimab. The receptor set was obtained from an adult with an advanced solid tumor such as melanoma, head and neck, liver or kidney cancer.

The chain carries TRBV29-1 and TRBJ2-3; D is perhaps TRBD1 (5 bases). This CDR3 has 15 residues. CDR1 SQVTM and CDR2 ANQGSEA come from the germline V gene. Trimming removed 8 bases from V and 3 bases from J, with 21 bases in between. In DNA, the CDR3 is TGCAGCTCACTGGGGCCCCCAGTAGGGACAGATACGCAGTATTTT. Translated, it gives CSSLGPPVGTDTQYF.

In DNA, the CDR3 is TGCGCCAGCAGCCAAGATGACCAGGGCTTGTCACCCCTCCACTTT. Amino acid sequence: CASSQDDQGLSPLHF. The chain couples TRBV4-3 to TRBJ1-6; the D gene is possibly TRBD1 (5 bases). Germline assignment: CDR1 LGHNA and CDR2 YSLEER. The V gene lost 0 bases and the J gene lost 10 bases, with 13 bases spanning the gap. CDR3 size: 15 residues.

The genes are TRBV30 and TRBJ2-3; no reliable D call. This CDR3 region has 14 residues. Germline CDR1 and CDR2: GTSNPN and SVGIG (reference sequence). Deletions cut 0 bases from V and 2 bases from J, with 9 bases between. The CDR3 region is CAWSVRLVTDTQYF. The CDR3 DNA follows: TGTGCCTGGAGTGTACGTCTGGTCACAGATACGCAGTATTTT. Looking up the rest from reference TRBV30 and TRBJ2-3 gives the full variable domain: SQTIHQWPATLVQPVGSPLSLECTVEGTSNPNLYWYRQAAGRGLQLLFYSVGIGQISSEVPQNLSASRPQDRQFILSSKKLLLSDSGFYLCAWSVRLVTDTQYFGPGTRLTVL.

The chain uses TRBV7-2 and TRBJ2-7, with D unresolved. The V and J ends lost 1 base and 3 bases respectively, with 4 bases between them. The CDR3 extends over 12 amino acids. Germline lookup yields CDR1 SGHTA and CDR2 FQGNSA. The CDR3 DNA is TGTGCCAGCAGCTTAGTAGGCTACGAGCAGTACTTC. It yields the protein CASSLVGYEQYF.

The chain carries TRBV4-1 and TRBJ1-1, with unresolved D. The CDR3 has 14 residues. The ends were cut back, 4 bases at V and 0 bases at J, with 9 bases in the middle. In germline, CDR1 is MGHRA, CDR2 YSYEKL. In nucleotides, the CDR3 is TGCGCCAGCAGCCCGAAGCAGATGAACACTGAAGCTTTCTTT. This gives the protein CASSPKQMNTEAFF.

The chain joins TRBV7-6 to TRBJ2-1; D gene ambiguous. Trimming cost V 2 bases and J 7 bases, with 9 bases left between them. Germline CDR1 reads SGHVS; CDR2 reads FNYEAQ. This CDR3 has 13 residues. The CDR3 protein is CASSLNLDNEQFF. As DNA, the CDR3 is TGTGCCAGCAGCTTAAATCTGGATAATGAGCAGTTCTTC.

Comments on this clone: This same CDR3 is encoded by further DNA sequences in the sample. The V and J genes are TRBV27 and TRBJ1-5; 7 bases are a match to TRBD1. The CDR3 is 13 amino acids. Germline CDR1 MNHEY, CDR2 SMNVEV (reference sequence). With 2 bases clipped from V and 7 bases from J, the junction kept 2 bases outside the gene matches. The CDR3 region is CASSLNRGQPQHF. As DNA, the CDR3 is TGTGCCAGCAGTTTAAACAGGGGCCAGCCCCAGCATTTT.

The J gene is TRBJ2-7, the V gene TRBV5-1; 15 bases are shared with TRBD2. Germline V gene sequence: CDR1 SGHRS, CDR2 YFSETQ. The CDR3 runs 15 residues. Losses at the gene ends were 4 bases for V and 5 bases for J; bases not matched to a gene: 4. The CDR3 here is CASSPWTSGRDEQYF. The CDR3 DNA is TGCGCCAGCAGCCCGTGGACTAGCGGGAGGGACGAGCAGTACTTC.

This chain links TRBV29-1 with TRBJ2-1; D may be TRBD2 (6 bases). Germline V gene sequence: CDR1 SQVTM, CDR2 ANQGSEA. The CDR3 sequence is 12 residues long. Trimming stripped 2 bases from V and 8 bases from J, with 10 bases between. CDR3 protein: CSVELGEDEQFF. In nucleotides, the CDR3 is TGCAGCGTTGAATTAGGGGAGGATGAGCAGTTCTTC.